This T cell receptor beta chain was captured by sequencing in a study of control samples from healthy donors and cancer patients. The protocol was immunoSEQ multiplex PCR, while the TCRdb copy is restricted to in-frame clones and leaves out a portion. The sample contains approximately 110,000 clones, around 88% of which appear only once. The V segment lost 7 bases and the J segment 4 bases; nucleotides outside the gene matches: 6. The CDR3 loop spans 13 amino acids. The sequenced sample was blood. This TCR was sampled from a woman in her fifties or sixties in good health. The V gene is TRBV12-3 or TRBV12-4, the J gene TRBJ2-5; 7 bases align to TRBD2. CDR3 sequence reads: CASKLGLRETQYF. The CDR3 DNA is TGTGCCAGCAAACTGGGACTACGAGAGACCCAGTACTTC.